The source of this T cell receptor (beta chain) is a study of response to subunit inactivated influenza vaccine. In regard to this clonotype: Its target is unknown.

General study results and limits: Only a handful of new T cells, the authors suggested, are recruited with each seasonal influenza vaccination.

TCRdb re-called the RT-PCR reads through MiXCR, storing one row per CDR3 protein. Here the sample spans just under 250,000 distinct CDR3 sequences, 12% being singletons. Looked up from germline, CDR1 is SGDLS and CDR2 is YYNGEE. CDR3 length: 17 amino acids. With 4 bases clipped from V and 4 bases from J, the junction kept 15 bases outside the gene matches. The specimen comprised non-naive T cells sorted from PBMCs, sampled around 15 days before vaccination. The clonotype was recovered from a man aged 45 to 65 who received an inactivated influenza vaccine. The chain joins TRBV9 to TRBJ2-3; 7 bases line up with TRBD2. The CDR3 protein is CASSPLRTAGDPDTQYF. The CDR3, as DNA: TGTGCCAGCAGCCCACTCAGGACCGCGGGAGATCCAGATACGCAGTATTTT.